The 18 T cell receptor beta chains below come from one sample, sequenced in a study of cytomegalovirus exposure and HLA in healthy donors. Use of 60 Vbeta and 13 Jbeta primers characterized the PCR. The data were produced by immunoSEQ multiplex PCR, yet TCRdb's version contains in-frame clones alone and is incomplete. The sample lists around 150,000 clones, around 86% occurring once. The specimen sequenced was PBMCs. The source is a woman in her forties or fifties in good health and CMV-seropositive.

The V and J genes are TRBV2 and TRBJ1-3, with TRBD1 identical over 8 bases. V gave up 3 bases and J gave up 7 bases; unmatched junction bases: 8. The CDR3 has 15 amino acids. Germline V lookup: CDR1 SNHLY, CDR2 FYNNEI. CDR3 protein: CASSDPQGGRNTIYF. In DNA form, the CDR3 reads TGTGCCAGCAGTGACCCACAGGGGGGAAGGAACACCATATATTTT.

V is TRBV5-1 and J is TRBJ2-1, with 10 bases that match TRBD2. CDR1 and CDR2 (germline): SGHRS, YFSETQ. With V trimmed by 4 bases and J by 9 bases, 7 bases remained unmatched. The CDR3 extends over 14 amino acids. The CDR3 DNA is TGCGCCAGCAGCCCGCTAGCGGGAGAGGGTGAGCAGTTCTTC. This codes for CASSPLAGEGEQFF.

Here the CDR3 reads CASSVAGLDTEAFF. CDR3 in DNA: TGTGCCAGCAGCGTAGCGGGGTTGGACACTGAAGCTTTCTTT. J is TRBJ1-1 and V is TRBV9; D is unclear. Germline V gene lookup returns CDR1 SGDLS and CDR2 YYNGEE. This CDR3 comprises 14 residues. The ends were cut back, 0 bases at V and 3 bases at J, with 9 bases in the middle.

This CDR3 reads CASSRDSSTMNTEAFF. The CDR3 coding sequence is TGTGCCAGCTCACGGGACAGCTCAACTATGAACACTGAAGCTTTCTTT. This sequence joins TRBV18 and TRBJ1-1; 7 bases align to TRBD1. Germline V gives CDR1 KGHSH, CDR2 LQKENI. CDR3 length: 16 amino acids. After removal of 4 bases from V and 0 bases from J, the junction contained 8 bases not matched to a gene.

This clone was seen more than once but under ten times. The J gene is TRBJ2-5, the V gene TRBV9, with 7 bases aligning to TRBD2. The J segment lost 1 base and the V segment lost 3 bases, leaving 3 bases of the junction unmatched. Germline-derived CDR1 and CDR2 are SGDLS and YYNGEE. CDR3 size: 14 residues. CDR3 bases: TGTGCCAGCAGCGGGACTAGTTTCCAAGAGACCCAGTACTTC. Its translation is CASSGTSFQETQYF.

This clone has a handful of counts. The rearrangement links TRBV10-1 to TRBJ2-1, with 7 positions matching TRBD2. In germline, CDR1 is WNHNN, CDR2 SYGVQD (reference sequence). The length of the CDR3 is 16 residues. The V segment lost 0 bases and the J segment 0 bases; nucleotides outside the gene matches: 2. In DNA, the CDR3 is TGCGCCAGCAGTGAGTCGGGCGGGAGCTCCTACAATGAGCAGTTCTTC. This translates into CASSESGGSSYNEQFF.

The CDR3 spells CASSERTGDRKLFF. The CDR3 DNA follows: TGTGCCAGCAGTGAAAGGACAGGGGACAGGAAACTGTTTTTT. This chain joins TRBV2 and TRBJ1-4; 9 bases are shared with TRBD1. Germline V lookup: CDR1 SNHLY, CDR2 FYNNEI. There are 14 residues in the CDR3. The junction had 6 bases not matched to a gene; V was cut back by 2 bases and J by 11 bases.

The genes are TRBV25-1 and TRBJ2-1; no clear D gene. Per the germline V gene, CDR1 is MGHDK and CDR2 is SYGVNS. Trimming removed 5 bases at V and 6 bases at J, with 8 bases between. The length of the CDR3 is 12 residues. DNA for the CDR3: TGTGCCAGCAGTAAACTTATCAATGAGCAGTTCTTC. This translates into CASSKLINEQFF.

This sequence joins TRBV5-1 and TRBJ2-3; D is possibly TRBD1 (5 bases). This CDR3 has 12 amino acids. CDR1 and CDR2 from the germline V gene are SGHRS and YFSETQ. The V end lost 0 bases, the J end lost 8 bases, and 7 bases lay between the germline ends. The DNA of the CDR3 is TGCGCCAGCAGCTTGGAAAGGGGTACGCAGTATTTT. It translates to CASSLERGTQYF.

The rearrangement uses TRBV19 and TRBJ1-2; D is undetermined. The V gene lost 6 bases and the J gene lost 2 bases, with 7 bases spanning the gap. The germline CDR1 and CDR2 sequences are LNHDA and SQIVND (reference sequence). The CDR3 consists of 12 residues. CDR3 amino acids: CASRRRNYGYTF. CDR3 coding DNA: TGTGCCAGTAGGCGGCGAAACTATGGCTACACCTTC.

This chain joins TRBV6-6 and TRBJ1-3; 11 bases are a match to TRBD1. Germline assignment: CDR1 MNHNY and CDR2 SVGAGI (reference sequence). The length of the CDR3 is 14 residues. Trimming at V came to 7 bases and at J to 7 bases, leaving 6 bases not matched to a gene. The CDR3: CASTSGQGVNTIYF. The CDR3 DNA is TGTGCCAGCACCTCGGGACAGGGGGTGAACACCATATATTTT.

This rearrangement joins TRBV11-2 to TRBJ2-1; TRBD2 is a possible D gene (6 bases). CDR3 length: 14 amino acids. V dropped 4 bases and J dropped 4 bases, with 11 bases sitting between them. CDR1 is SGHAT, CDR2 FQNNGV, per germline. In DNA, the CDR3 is TGTGCCAGCAGCTCCGAGCGGGCTTACAATGAGCAGTTCTTC. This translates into CASSSERAYNEQFF.

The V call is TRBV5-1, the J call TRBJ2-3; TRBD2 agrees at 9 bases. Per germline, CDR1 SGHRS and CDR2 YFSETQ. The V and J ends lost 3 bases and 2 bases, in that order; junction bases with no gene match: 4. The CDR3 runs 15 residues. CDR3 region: CASSSGLATTDTQYF. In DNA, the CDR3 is TGCGCCAGCAGCTCCGGACTAGCGACCACAGATACGCAGTATTTT.

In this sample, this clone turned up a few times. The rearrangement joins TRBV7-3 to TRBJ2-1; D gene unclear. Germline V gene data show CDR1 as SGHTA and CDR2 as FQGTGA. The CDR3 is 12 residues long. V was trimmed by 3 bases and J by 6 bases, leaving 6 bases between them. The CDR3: CASSFASNEQFF. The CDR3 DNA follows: TGTGCCAGCAGCTTCGCTAGCAATGAGCAGTTCTTC.

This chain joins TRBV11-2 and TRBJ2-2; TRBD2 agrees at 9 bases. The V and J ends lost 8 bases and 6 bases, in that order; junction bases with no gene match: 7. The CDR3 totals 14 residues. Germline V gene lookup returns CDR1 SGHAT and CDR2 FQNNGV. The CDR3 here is CASALRGGPGELFF. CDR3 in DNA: TGTGCCAGCGCTCTGCGGGGGGGTCCCGGGGAGCTGTTTTTT.

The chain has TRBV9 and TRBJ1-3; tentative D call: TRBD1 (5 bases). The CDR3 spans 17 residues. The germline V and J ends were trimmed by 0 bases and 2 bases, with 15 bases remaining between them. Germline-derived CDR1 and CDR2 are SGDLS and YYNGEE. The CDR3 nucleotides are TGTGCCAGCAGCGTAGACCCTGGACATTTTCCTGGAAACACCATATATTTT. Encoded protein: CASSVDPGHFPGNTIYF.

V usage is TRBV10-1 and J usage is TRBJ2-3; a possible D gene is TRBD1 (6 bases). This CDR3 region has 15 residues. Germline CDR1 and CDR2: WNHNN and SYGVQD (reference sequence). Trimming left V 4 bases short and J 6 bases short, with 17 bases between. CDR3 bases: TGCGCCAGCAGTGGGGGGAGCAGGGGTCAGGATACGCAGTATTTT. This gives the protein CASSGGSRGQDTQYF.

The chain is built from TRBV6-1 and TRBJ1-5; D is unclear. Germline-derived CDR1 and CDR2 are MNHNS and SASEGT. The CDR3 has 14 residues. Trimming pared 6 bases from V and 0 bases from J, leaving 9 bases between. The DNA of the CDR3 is TGTGCCAGCAGCCCCGACTTTAGCAATCAGCCCCAGCATTTT. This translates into CASSPDFSNQPQHF.